A selection of T cell receptor beta chains follows, all from one sample in a study of cytomegalovirus exposure and HLA in healthy donors. Using immunoSEQ multiplex PCR, the repertoire was profiled, and TCRdb retains in-frame clones only, with some absent. The data contain a few hundred thousand clones, approximately 91% of them singletons. The sample comprised PBMCs. These TCRs come from a girl aged 2 to 9 in good health and CMV-seronegative. The CDR3 runs from the conserved cysteine through the conserved F or W. D genes are given only for firm matches. Some rows have no size entry. The others give once, few or many, or a class for an expanded clone.

v_call	d_call	j_call	clone_size	cdr3_nt	cdr3_aa
TRBV27	TRBD1	TRBJ1-2	-	TGTGCCAGCAGTTTCAGGGGGAACTATGGCTACACCTTC	CASSFRGNYGYTF
TRBV6-5	TRBD1	TRBJ1-1	-	TGTGCCAGCACCAGTCCACAGGGGCTGAACACTGAAGCTTTCTTT	CASTSPQGLNTEAFF
TRBV20-1	-	TRBJ2-5	-	TGCAGTGCTAGCCCTCAAGAGACCCAGTACTTC	CSASPQETQYF
TRBV19	-	TRBJ1-5	-	TGTGCCTCCGGGGGGTATCAGCCCCAGCATTTT	CASGGYQPQHF
TRBV15	-	TRBJ1-1	-	TGTGCCACCAGCAGAGGTCCAGGGTGGGAAACTGAAGCTTTCTTT	CATSRGPGWETEAFF
TRBV5-4	-	TRBJ1-3	-	TGTGCCAGCAGCTTGGGGGCGAGCTCTGGAAACACCATATATTTT	CASSLGASSGNTIYF
TRBV30	-	TRBJ2-3	-	TGTGCCTGGAGTGAGGGAGGCTCGGCAGATACGCAGTATTTT	CAWSEGGSADTQYF
TRBV7-9	-	TRBJ2-7	-	TGTGCCAGCAGCTTAGCGGAAGGGACTGGCGAGCAGTACTTC	CASSLAEGTGEQYF
TRBV6-6	-	TRBJ2-1	few	TGTGCCAGCGGGCTTACTTACAATGAGCAGTTCTTC	CASGLTYNEQFF
TRBV7-9	-	TRBJ2-3	-	TGTGCCAGCAGCCCCCAGGACACAGATACGCAGTATTTT	CASSPQDTDTQYF
TRBV9	TRBD2	TRBJ2-7	-	TGTGCCAGCAGCGTGCCCGGGACTAGCGGGGGGAAGCCTTGCTACGAGCAGTACTTC	CASSVPGTSGGKPCYEQYF
TRBV7-5	-	TRBJ2-7	-	TGTGCCAGAAGCTTGGGCCAGGATGGGACAGGGGTCTACGAGCAGTACTTC	CARSLGQDGTGVYEQYF
TRBV2	TRBD2	TRBJ2-1	-	TGTGCCAGCCTTGACAATACCGGGACTAGTTACAATGAGCAGTTCTTC	CASLDNTGTSYNEQFF
TRBV30	-	TRBJ1-6	-	TGTGCCTGGAGCCAAACAAATTCACCCCTCCACTTT	CAWSQTNSPLHF
TRBV6-5	TRBD2	TRBJ2-7	-	TGTGCCAGCAGTTACCTTAAGGCTAGCGGAGGGGACGAGCAGTACTTC	CASSYLKASGGDEQYF
TRBV10-3	-	TRBJ2-7	once	TGTGCCATCAGTGAGTCGGGCAGCCCTGGCTCCTACGAGCAGTACTTC	CAISESGSPGSYEQYF
TRBV5-8	TRBD2	TRBJ2-3	-	TGTGCCAGCAGCTCGATGGGACTAGCGGGGACCACAGATACGCAGTATTTT	CASSSMGLAGTTDTQYF
TRBV2	TRBD1	TRBJ2-7	-	TGTGCCAGCAGGGCGACAGGGGCCTACGAGCAGTACTTC	CASRATGAYEQYF
TRBV28	TRBD1	TRBJ2-1	-	TGTGCCAGCAGCCCGGGACAGCCTACCTACAATGAGCAGTTCTTC	CASSPGQPTYNEQFF
TRBV18	TRBD2	TRBJ2-1	-	TGTGCCAGCTCACCACTGGGCGGGAGTTCATACAATGAGCAGTTCTTC	CASSPLGGSSYNEQFF
TRBV19	-	TRBJ2-2	-	TGTGCCAGTAATGGTCGAGGGAGCGGCCCCGGGGAGCTGTTTTTT	CASNGRGSGPGELFF
TRBV10-2	-	TRBJ2-5	-	TGCGCCAGCAGGGACCCCGGGGGAGCCACACAAGAGACCCAGTACTTC	CASRDPGGATQETQYF
TRBV15	-	TRBJ2-7	-	TGTGCCACCAGCAGAGACCGGGGTCCTTACGAGCAGTACTTC	CATSRDRGPYEQYF
TRBV19	TRBD1	TRBJ1-4	-	TGTGCCAGTAGCACCCGGGACAGGGGGTTAGGAACTAATGAAAAACTGTTTTTT	CASSTRDRGLGTNEKLFF
TRBV14	-	TRBJ1-3	-	TGTGCCAGCAGCCATGAAATACCAGTCTCTGGAAACACCATATATTTT	CASSHEIPVSGNTIYF
TRBV6-5	-	TRBJ2-5	-	TGTGCCAGCAGTTACTCGACCAGCGGGCAAGAGACCCAGTACTTC	CASSYSTSGQETQYF
TRBV5-5	-	TRBJ2-7	-	TGTGCCAGCAGCTTAGGACAGATCCATGCCTACGAGCAGTACTTC	CASSLGQIHAYEQYF
TRBV5-4	-	TRBJ1-1	-	TGTGCCAGCAGCTTGTTTCCTCAGGTCAACACTGAAGCTTTCTTT	CASSLFPQVNTEAFF
TRBV5-1	-	TRBJ2-3	-	TGCGCCAGCAGCTGGGCCGGGATGAGCACAGATACGCAGTATTTT	CASSWAGMSTDTQYF
TRBV28	TRBD1	TRBJ1-4	-	TGTGCCAGCAGTTCTCCCCGGGACAGGGCCGCCGAAAAACTGTTTTTT	CASSSPRDRAAEKLFF
TRBV2	-	TRBJ1-1	few	TGTGCTCTGCAGGGGAACACTGAAGCTTTCTTT	CALQGNTEAFF
TRBV5-4	-	TRBJ1-4	-	TGTGCCAGCAGCTTTCGCGGGGAAAAACTGTTTTTT	CASSFRGEKLFF
TRBV5-1	TRBD1	TRBJ2-7	-	TGCGCCAGCAGCTTGGGGACAGGGGCTCGCGGGGAGCAGTACTTC	CASSLGTGARGEQYF
TRBV18	TRBD2	TRBJ2-7	-	TGTGCCAGCTCTCGGACTAGCTCCTACGAGCAGTACTTC	CASSRTSSYEQYF
TRBV7-6	-	TRBJ2-7	-	TGTGCCAGCAGCTCACCTGAGCGTTCCGAGCAGTACTTC	CASSSPERSEQYF
TRBV28	-	TRBJ1-2	-	TGTGCCAGCAGTCTGGCCCAAGTCAGTTACACCTTC	CASSLAQVSYTF
TRBV5-1	TRBD2	TRBJ2-3	-	TGCGCCAGCACATCGAAGCGGGAGAGTGGCACAGATACGCAGTATTTT	CASTSKRESGTDTQYF
TRBV27	-	TRBJ2-2	-	TGTGCCAGCAAATCCGGGAGAGTGACCGGGGAGCTGTTTTTT	CASKSGRVTGELFF
TRBV4-2	TRBD2	TRBJ2-4	-	TGTGCCAGCAGCCAGGGTGTCGGCCTAGCGGGGGGGCGAGGCGACATTCAGTACTTC	CASSQGVGLAGGRGDIQYF
TRBV6-5	TRBD1	TRBJ1-5	-	TGTGCCAGCAGTGACAGGGCAAATCAGCCCCAGCATTTT	CASSDRANQPQHF
TRBV19	TRBD1	TRBJ2-7	-	TGTGCCAGTAGTGAGACAGGGTTCGAGCAGTACTTC	CASSETGFEQYF
TRBV10-3	TRBD2	TRBJ2-3	-	TGTGCCATCATGGGAGGGACTAGCGGCACAGATACGCAGTATTTT	CAIMGGTSGTDTQYF
TRBV11-3	-	TRBJ2-2	-	TGTGCCAGCAGCCCGGGACTCAGTAGTTCCGGGGAGCTGTTTTTT	CASSPGLSSSGELFF
TRBV19	-	TRBJ1-1	-	TGTGCCAGTAGTAAGGGAGGAGGGGTGATCACTGAAGCTTTCTTT	CASSKGGGVITEAFF
TRBV12-5	-	TRBJ1-1	-	TGTGCTAGTGGCCTGGCGCGGGGGGTGGTCACTGAAGCTTTCTTT	CASGLARGVVTEAFF
TRBV9	TRBD2	TRBJ2-2	-	TGTGCCAGCAGCGTAGGGCTAGCGGGCGGGGAGCTGTTTTTT	CASSVGLAGGELFF
TRBV9	-	TRBJ1-2	once	TGTGCCAGCAGCTCAGGACAGCCGGTCTATGGCTACACCTTC	CASSSGQPVYGYTF
TRBV7-9	TRBD1	TRBJ1-6	-	TGTGCCAGCAGCCCGGACAGGGGGCCAGTGTATTCACCCCTCCACTTT	CASSPDRGPVYSPLHF
TRBV29-1	TRBD1	TRBJ1-2	-	TGCAGCGTTGAGGGACAGGGGACGGCGGGCTATGGCTACACCTTC	CSVEGQGTAGYGYTF
TRBV4-1	-	TRBJ2-7	-	TGCGCCAGCAGCCACGACCCGACAGGATTATACGAGCAGTACTTC	CASSHDPTGLYEQYF
TRBV10-1	TRBD1	TRBJ1-5	-	TGCGCCAGCCGATCTGGACAGGGGACGGCGCCAAAGGGCAATCAGCCCCAGCATTTT	CASRSGQGTAPKGNQPQHF
TRBV5-6	TRBD1	TRBJ1-6	-	TGTGCCAGCAGCAATTGGGGACAGGATAATTCACCCCTCCACTTT	CASSNWGQDNSPLHF